This is a list of T cell receptor delta chains from one sample in a study of Vδ1+ human thymocytes. TCRdb called clones anew from the multiplex PCR reads with CATT. The sample has around 56,000 delta-chain clones, more than 13% seen once. What was sequenced was Vdelta1+ gamma-delta thymocytes from the thymus. The receptors were gathered from a girl younger than two who had congenital heart surgery. Each CDR3 is given with its conserved first and last residue. A D gene is named only where the DNA matches it firmly. Clone size appears in some rows only: once, few, many, or a class for an expanded clone.

d_gene	abundance	j_gene	v_gene	CDR3nt	CDR3aa
NA	NA	TRDJ1	TRDV1	TGTGCTCTTGGGGAACGACCTACGTACACGGTCTTGGGGATTCGACAATACCAACGTGGGTACACCGATAAACTCATCTTT	CALGERPTYTVLGIRQYQRGYTDKLIF
NA	NA	TRDJ1	TRDV2	TGTGCCTGTGACAATTCCGAGATGGTTACTAGGCCATACACCGATAAACTCATCTTT	CACDNSEMVTRPYTDKLIF
NA	few	TRDJ1	TRDV1	TGTGCTCTTGGGGAACTCCGGAGGCCTCCACCGTACACCGATAAACTCATCTTT	CALGELRRPPPYTDKLIF
TRDD3	NA	TRDJ1	TRDV1	TGTGCTCTTGGGGAAGCGTTCCCAACTGTTTCTCCATTCCTTGGGGGAAGGCGGTACACCGATAAACTCATCTTT	CALGEAFPTVSPFLGGRRYTDKLIF
NA	few	TRDJ1	TRDV1	TGTGCTCTTGGGGAACTTACGGCCTTCCCCAACATCGGGGATAGGAACACCGATAAACTCATCTTT	CALGELTAFPNIGDRNTDKLIF
TRDD3	few	TRDJ1	TRDV1	TGTGCTCTTGGGGAAGTACCTCCGGTACTGGGGGGCCTCTCGTACACCGATAAACTCATCTTT	CALGEVPPVLGGLSYTDKLIF
TRDD3	NA	TRDJ1	TRDV2	TGTGCCTGTGACACTTTGTTGGCAGGAGGGGGATTCCCCGATAAACTCATCTTT	CACDTLLAGGGFPDKLIF
NA	once	TRDJ1	TRDV1	TGTGCTCTTGGGAGGGGGGGAGAGGGGGTTCTCTATCCGTACACCGATAAACTCATCTTT	CALGRGGEGVLYPYTDKLIF
TRDD3	few	TRDJ1	TRDV1	TGTGCTCTTGGGGAAATCCTACGGGTACTGGGGGATACGCTGTACACCGATAAACTCATCTTT	CALGEILRVLGDTLYTDKLIF
TRDD3	NA	TRDJ1	TRDV1	TGTGCTCTTGGGGAACACGGCGGGGGATATCCCCAGTACACCGATAAACTCATCTTT	CALGEHGGGYPQYTDKLIF
TRDD3	few	TRDJ1	TRDV1	TGTGCTCTTGGGGGTCCTTCCTACCACGACTGGGGGATACGGTGGGACGATAAACTCATCTTT	CALGGPSYHDWGIRWDDKLIF
TRDD3	few	TRDJ1	TRDV1	TGTGCTCTTGGGGAACCGTCTGGGGCGTACTGGGGGCCCTCCGATAAACTCATCTTT	CALGEPSGAYWGPSDKLIF
NA	NA	TRDJ1	TRDV1	TGTGCTCTTGGGGAACAGGGCCGGTACACCGATAAACTCATCTTT	CALGEQGRYTDKLIF
TRDD2	NA	TRDJ1	TRDV1	TGTGCTCTTAGCACCCCCACCATTTCTTCCTACCCGGGGGCCTCGCCTCGTCCGTACACCGATAAACTCATCTTT	CALSTPTISSYPGASPRPYTDKLIF
TRDD3	NA	TRDJ1	TRDV1	TGTGCTCTTGGGGAACTGCAAGTACTGGGGGATAAAGAAGGTGATACCGATAAACTCATCTTT	CALGELQVLGDKEGDTDKLIF
NA	NA	TRDJ1	TRDV1	TGTGCTCTTGGGGAACTCCCCTACCTAAGAATGAGCTGGGGCCTCCTGTCCGATAAACTCATCTTT	CALGELPYLRMSWGLLSDKLIF
NA	few	TRDJ1	TRDV1	TGTGCTCTTGGGGAACCCGACGAAGAGGGTTTTACTGGGCTGGGGGATAAACTCATCTTT	CALGEPDEEGFTGLGDKLIF
TRDD3	few	TRDJ1	TRDV1	TGTGCTCTTGGGGTGTCTCGTACTGGGGGACCGTACACCGATAAACTCATCTTT	CALGVSRTGGPYTDKLIF
NA	NA	TRDJ1	TRDV1	TGTGCTCTTGGGGAAGGGAGGTCGTCCCATTGTGGCCTCGGAGGGACCGATAAACTCATCTTT	CALGEGRSSHCGLGGTDKLIF
TRDD2	few	TRDJ1	TRDV1	TGCGCTCTTGGGGAACTCATTCCTACGCTCCCCCCGGGCACCGATAAACTCATCTTT	CALGELIPTLPPGTDKLIF
NA	once	TRDJ1	TRDV1	TGTGCTCTTGGGCTATTACAGGAGGTTCCCGGTTCGACTGGCGGGTACACCGATAAACTCATCTTT	CALGLLQEVPGSTGGYTDKLIF
TRDD3	few	TRDJ1	TRDV1	TGTGCTCTCGGGGAAGACTCAGTTCCTAAGTACTGGGGGATACCGGTTAAACTCATCTTT	CALGEDSVPKYWGIPVKLIF
NA	NA	TRDJ1	TRAV29/DV5	NA	CSVLLCSHSLPFLHLNPYWATDKLIF
TRDD3	few	TRDJ1	TRDV1	TGTGCTCTTGGGGAACGGTCTGGGCTGGGGGATAAACCCGATAAACTCATCTTT	CALGERSGLGDKPDKLIF
TRDD3	few	TRDJ1	TRDV1	TGTGCTCTTGGGGACCCCCGCGGGTCGATGTGGGGGATACGCGCTAAACTCATCTTT	CALGDPRGSMWGIRAKLIF
NA	NA	TRDJ1	TRDV1	TGTGCTCTTGGGGAACTGCCATTAAGTCCTACGGTTCCTACGTCCGGGGATACTCTCGATAAACTCATCTTT	CALGELPLSPTVPTSGDTLDKLIF
TRDD2	few	TRDJ1	TRDV1	TGTGCTCTTGGGCCGGACCACGGCCTTCCTATTGCCGATAAACTCATCTTT	CALGPDHGLPIADKLIF
NA	few	TRDJ1	TRDV1	TGTGCTCTTGGGTTCCTTCCTAGAAGCTGGGGGTCAATATACACCGATAAACTCATCTTT	CALGFLPRSWGSIYTDKLIF
NA	NA	TRDJ1	TRDV1	TGTGCTCTTGGGGAACACCAAGGTTGCCACTCATTGGGGTACACCGATAAACTCATCTTT	CALGEHQGCHSLGYTDKLIF
TRDD3	few	TRDJ1	TRDV1	TGTGCTCTTAGGGAACTCGACCTACCGGGGGATACGAGCCAGTACACCGATAAACTCATCTTT	CALRELDLPGDTSQYTDKLIF
TRDD2	NA	TRDJ1	TRDV1	TGTGCTCTTGGGGATGGGGCCTTCCTAAGCCTTACGCCGTATTTAGAACTCATCTTT	CALGDGAFLSLTPYLELIF
TRDD3	medium-sized	TRDJ1	TRDV2	TGTGCCTGTGACACCGGTACTGGGGGATGTCACACCGATAAACTCATCTTT	CACDTGTGGCHTDKLIF
TRDD3	few	TRDJ1	TRDV1	TGTGCTCTTGGGGCCTTCCTACGGGGGCCCGTACTGGGGGATACGTACACCGATAAACTCATCTTT	CALGAFLRGPVLGDTYTDKLIF
NA	few	TRDJ1	TRDV1	TGTGCTCTTGGGGAACAACGGCATGGCAAACGGGGGGTTGTCACCGATAAACTCATCTTT	CALGEQRHGKRGVVTDKLIF
NA	NA	TRDJ1	TRDV1	TGTGCTCTTGGGGAACTACCCCTTGCCCACACCGATAAACTCATCTTT	CALGELPLAHTDKLIF
TRDD3	NA	TRDJ1	TRDV1	TGTGCTCTTGGGGAACTCTATGGGTTTCGTACTGGGGGACCGTACACCGATAAACTCATCTTT	CALGELYGFRTGGPYTDKLIF
TRDD3	once	TRDJ1	TRDV1	TGTGCCCTTGGGCGGCAAACACCGGGCTGGGGGATTACTTCTGATAAACTCATCTTT	CALGRQTPGWGITSDKLIF
TRDD2	few	TRDJ1	TRDV1	TGTGCTCTTGCCGGACCTTCCTTAGGAGAGTACACCGATAAACTCATCTTT	CALAGPSLGEYTDKLIF
NA	few	TRDJ1	TRDV3	TGTGCCTTGTACTACGTTCTGGGTCCCGATAAACTCATCTTT	CALYYVLGPDKLIF